This T cell receptor beta chain originates from a study of T cells in Graves' hyperthyroidism and ophthalmopathy. Study at large: The authors collected peripheral blood at initial diagnosis, before any treatment.

This clonotype has at least ten counts. Its antigen is currently unknown. Subjects aged 18 to 65 presented with newly diagnosed hyperthyroidism of less than 2 months' duration. Diagnoses used clinical symptoms, serum thyroxine and TRAb, thyroid ultrasound and orbital computed tomography. General observations from the study: Stable hyperthyroidism was told apart from ophthalmopathy by a model built on 13 V-J features.

From germline, CDR1 is MDHEN and CDR2 SYDVKM. The ends were cut back, 6 bases at V and 0 bases at J, with 18 bases in the middle. CDR3 size: 16 residues. The investigators amplified TCR beta CDR3 regions from RNA transcripts. The primer set for the first-round RT-PCR of the TCR CDR3 was HTBI. In TCRdb, the multiplex PCR reads were re-called with MiXCR into one record per CDR3 protein. The sample has fewer than 800,000 distinct CDR3 sequences, roughly 15% seen once. Sequences were obtained from blood. This receptor was obtained from a man between 18 and 29 years old with Graves' hyperthyroidism. The V call is TRBV28, the J call TRBJ2-7; D is perhaps TRBD1 or TRBD2 (5 bases each). CDR3 region: CASRYAGTHSSYEQYF. Written as DNA, the CDR3 is TGTGCCAGCAGATACGCCGGGACCCATAGCTCCTACGAGCAGTACTTC.